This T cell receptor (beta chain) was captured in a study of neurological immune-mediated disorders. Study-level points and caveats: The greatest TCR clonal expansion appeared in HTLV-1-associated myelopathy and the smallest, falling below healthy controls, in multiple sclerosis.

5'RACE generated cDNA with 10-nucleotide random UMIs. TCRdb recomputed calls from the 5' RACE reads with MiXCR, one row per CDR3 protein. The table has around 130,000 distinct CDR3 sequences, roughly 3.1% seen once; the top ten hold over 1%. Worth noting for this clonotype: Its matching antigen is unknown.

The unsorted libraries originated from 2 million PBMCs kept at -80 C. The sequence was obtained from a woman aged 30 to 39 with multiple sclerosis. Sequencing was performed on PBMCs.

The CDR3 bases are TGTGCCAGCAGTAAAGGGACGTCGGGCTATGGCTACACCTTC. Protein sequence: CASSKGTSGYGYTF. This sequence joins TRBV12-3 or TRBV12-4 and TRBJ1-2, with D perhaps matching TRBD1 (5 bases). V was pared by 5 bases and J by 4 bases, with 14 bases between. There are 14 residues in the CDR3.